Following are 10 T cell receptor beta chains from one sample sequenced in a study of blood T cell repertoires in COVID-19. Data came from immunoSEQ multiplex PCR; TCRdb stores just in-frame clones and leaves some out. The sample consists of more than 300,000 clones, under 90% of them appearing once. Sequenced material: peripheral blood. The origin of the receptors is a woman aged 25-40 years with COVID-19, enrolled during active disease.

The chain carries TRBV20-1 and TRBJ1-2, with no clear D. Trimming pared 3 bases from V and 4 bases from J, leaving 12 bases between. This CDR3 comprises 13 residues. Germline loops: CDR1 DFQATT, CDR2 SNEGSKA (reference sequence). CDR3 in amino acids: CSASLRVGYGYTF. The CDR3 coding sequence is TGCAGTGCTAGTTTACGGGTCGGCTATGGCTACACCTTC.

In its sample, this clone was seen once. The genes are TRBV7-2 and TRBJ2-7; the match to TRBD1 covers 9 bases. V lost 6 bases, J lost 5 bases, and 8 bases stayed unmatched. Per the germline V gene, CDR1 is SGHTA and CDR2 is FQGNSA. The CDR3 totals 14 residues. Written as DNA, the CDR3 is TGTGCCAGCAGACCCGGGACAGGGCTTGACGAGCAGTACTTC. It codes for CASRPGTGLDEQYF.

The chain recombines TRBV6-5 with TRBJ1-2; D perhaps matches TRBD1 (5 bases). There are 14 residues in the CDR3. The germline CDR1 and CDR2 sequences are MNHEY and SVGAGI. V was shortened by 2 bases and J by 4 bases, with 11 bases between the two germline ends. CDR3 residues: CASSYMGGGYGYTF. CDR3 sequence (DNA): TGTGCCAGCAGTTACATGGGGGGAGGCTATGGCTACACCTTC.

J is TRBJ2-5 and V is TRBV5-1; TRBD1 aligns across 9 bases. Looked up from germline, CDR1 is SGHRS and CDR2 is YFSETQ. V shed 4 bases, J shed 5 bases, and the junction held 6 bases outside the gene matches. The CDR3 is 14 residues long. The CDR3 DNA sequence: TGCGCCAGCAGCCTTACAGGGGGCGCGGAGACCCAGTACTTC. Its translation: CASSLTGGAETQYF.

The chain carries TRBV6-6 and TRBJ2-6; 7 bases match TRBD1. Germline V gives CDR1 MNHNY, CDR2 SVGAGI (reference sequence). The CDR3 is 14 amino acids. The junction had 8 bases not matched to a gene; V was cut back by 5 bases and J by 10 bases. The CDR3 reads CASSRVGQDNVLTF. The CDR3 DNA sequence: TGTGCCAGCAGTCGCGTCGGACAGGATAACGTCCTGACTTTC.

The rearrangement joins TRBV6-6 to TRBJ1-5; tentatively, D is TRBD1 (6 bases). V lost 5 bases and J 0 bases, leaving 17 bases between the germline ends. CDR1 is MNHNY, CDR2 SVGAGI, per germline (reference sequence). The CDR3 is made up of 17 amino acids. CDR3: CASSPQGGYGSNQPQHF. In nucleotides, the CDR3 is TGTGCCAGCAGTCCCCAAGGGGGATACGGTAGCAATCAGCCCCAGCATTTT.

The chain carries TRBV28 and TRBJ2-1; 13 bases align to TRBD2. The CDR3 sequence is 17 residues long. The V gene end was trimmed by 5 bases and the J gene end by 8 bases; junction bases not matched to a gene: 12. In germline, CDR1 is MDHEN, CDR2 SYDVKM. The CDR3 reads CASSRITLAGGPDEQFF. CDR3 DNA sequence: TGTGCCAGCAGTCGTATAACACTAGCGGGGGGGCCAGATGAGCAGTTCTTC.

The V call is TRBV3-1 (or the pseudogene TRBV3-2), the J call TRBJ1-1, with D tentatively TRBD1 (5 bases). Germline assignment: CDR1 LGHDT and CDR2 YNNKEL (reference sequence). This CDR3 is built from 13 residues. Trimming cost V 4 bases and J 4 bases, with 10 bases left between them. For the CDR3, the DNA is TGTGCCAGCAGCCGACCAGGGTCCACTGAAGCTTTCTTT. Its protein is CASSRPGSTEAFF.

The J gene is TRBJ1-2, the V gene TRBV28; tentatively, D is TRBD1 (6 bases). Deletions cut 3 bases from V and 2 bases from J, with 7 bases between. Germline CDR1 and CDR2: MDHEN and SYDVKM. The CDR3 extends over 13 amino acids. The CDR3 protein is CASSFQGNYGYTF. The CDR3 DNA reads as TGTGCCAGCAGTTTTCAGGGGAACTATGGCTACACCTTC.

J is TRBJ2-5 and V is TRBV5-1, with D possibly being TRBD2 (5 bases). Germline loops: CDR1 SGHRS, CDR2 YFSETQ. CDR3 size: 16 residues. The V and J ends lost 3 bases and 0 bases respectively, with 15 bases between them. In DNA form, the CDR3 reads TGCGCCAGCAGCTCGTACACAGCGGTATACCAAGAGACCCAGTACTTC. Encoded protein: CASSSYTAVYQETQYF.